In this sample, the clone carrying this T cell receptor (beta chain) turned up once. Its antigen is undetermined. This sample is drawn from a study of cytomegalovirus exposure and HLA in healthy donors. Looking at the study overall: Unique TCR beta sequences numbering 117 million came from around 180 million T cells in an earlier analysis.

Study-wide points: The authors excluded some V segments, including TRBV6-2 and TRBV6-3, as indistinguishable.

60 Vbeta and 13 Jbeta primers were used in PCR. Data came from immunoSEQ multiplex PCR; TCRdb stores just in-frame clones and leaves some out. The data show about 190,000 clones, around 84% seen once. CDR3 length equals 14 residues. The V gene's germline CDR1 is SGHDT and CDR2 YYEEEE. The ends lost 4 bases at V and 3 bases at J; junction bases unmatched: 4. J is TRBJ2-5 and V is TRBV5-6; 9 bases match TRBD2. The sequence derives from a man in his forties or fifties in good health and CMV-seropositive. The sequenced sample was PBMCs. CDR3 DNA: TGTGCCAGCAGCGGTAGCGGGAGTAAAGAGACCCAGTACTTC. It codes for CASSGSGSKETQYF.